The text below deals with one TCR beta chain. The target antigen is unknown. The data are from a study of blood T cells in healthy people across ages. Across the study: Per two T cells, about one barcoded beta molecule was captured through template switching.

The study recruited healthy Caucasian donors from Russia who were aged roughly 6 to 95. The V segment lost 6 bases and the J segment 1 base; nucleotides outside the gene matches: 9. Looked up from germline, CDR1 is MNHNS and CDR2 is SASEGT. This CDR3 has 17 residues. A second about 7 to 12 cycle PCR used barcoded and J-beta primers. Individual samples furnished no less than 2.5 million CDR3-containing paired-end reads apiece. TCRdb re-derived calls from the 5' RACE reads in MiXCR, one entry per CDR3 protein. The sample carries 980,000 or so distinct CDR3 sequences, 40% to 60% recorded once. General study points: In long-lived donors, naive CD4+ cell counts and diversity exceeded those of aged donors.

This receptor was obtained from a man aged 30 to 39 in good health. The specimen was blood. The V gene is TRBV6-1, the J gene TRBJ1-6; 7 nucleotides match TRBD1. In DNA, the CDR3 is TGTGCCAGCAGACGACGACAGGGTGAATCCTATAATTCACCCCTCCACTTT. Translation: CASRRRQGESYNSPLHF.